The rows below give T cell receptor beta chains drawn from one sample of a study of human T cells and chemical hapten exposure. One entry per CDR3 protein results from TCRdb running MiXCR on the RACE reads. The data contain more than 80,000 distinct CDR3 sequences, 10% to 11% of them singletons. Material: whole blood, obtained in connection with sensitization to the hapten diphenylcyclopropenone (DPC). These receptors all stem from a woman aged 45 to 65 with alopecia areata. Some clones in this sample may be carry-over from other donors' samples. CDR3s leave out the opening cysteine and the closing phenylalanine or tryptophan. Fields, in order: J gene, V gene, CDR3 protein.

>TRBJ2-5|TRBV9
ASSVGEETQY
>TRBJ2-1|TRBV7-3
GSSPGGLAGREQF
>TRBJ2-3|TRBV20-1
SARDPGGGVSTDTQY
>TRBJ2-1|TRBV18
ASSAGLAGAYNEQF
>TRBJ2-7|TRBV25-1
ASVPTSGYEQY
>TRBJ2-2|TRBV5-1
ASSVTVTGELF
>TRBJ2-1|TRBV28
ASSLLGGDDEQF
>TRBJ1-1|TRBV6-1
ASSEYAGARTEAF
>TRBJ2-7|TRBV28
ASSLSRTGSYEQY
>TRBJ1-6|TRBV3-1
ASSQVSRGSYNSPLH
>TRBJ1-2|TRBV19
ASSFGTETYGYT
>TRBJ2-3|TRBV12-3/TRBV12-4
ASTPGGRFSTDTQY
>TRBJ2-7|TRBV6-2/TRBV6-3
ASSFTGASSYEQY
>TRBJ2-2|TRBV4-3
ASSQEQNTGELF
>TRBJ1-3|TRBV7-3
ASSLGPLSGNTIY
>TRBJ1-5|TRBV20-1
SASEQGKKDQPQH
>TRBJ1-1|TRBV3-1
ASSQDMRNTEAF
>TRBJ2-2|TRBV5-1
ASSFSGTVSTGELF
>TRBJ2-7|TRBV2
ASSGNRGNYEQY
>TRBJ1-5|TRBV12-3/TRBV12-4
ASSLSGSNQPQH
>TRBJ1-1|TRBV30
AWSQGARTTEAF
>TRBJ1-2|TRBV5-1
ASSLDSPGDYGYT
>TRBJ2-6|TRBV9
ASSVYGANVLT
>TRBJ2-1|TRBV4-2
ASSQDFTSGAYNEQF
>TRBJ2-7|TRBV7-6
ASSPRLAGAYEQY
>TRBJ2-3|TRBV12-3/TRBV12-4
ASSLARLTDTQY
>TRBJ2-3|TRBV11-2
ASGAGGPGDTQY
>TRBJ2-3|TRBV10-1
ASSEGVGDTQY
>TRBJ1-5|TRBV30
AWGGIGNQPQH
>TRBJ2-7|TRBV6-5
ASSSRLAGGWEQY
>TRBJ2-1|TRBV5-1
ASSPRTSLRYNEQF
>TRBJ2-7|TRBV7-2
ASSLPDRVYEQY